Listed below are T cell receptor beta chains from one sample, sequenced in a study of T cells after yellow fever vaccination. TCRdb independently ran MiXCR on the 5' RACE reads; one entry per CDR3 protein. This table has 300,000 to 400,000 distinct CDR3 sequences, 7% to 10% appearing once. This specimen was PBMCs, taken about 49 days after the first yellow fever vaccination. The receptors originated from a man aged 18 to 30 who received the YFV17D yellow fever vaccine. The CDR3 runs from the conserved cysteine through the conserved F or W. A D gene is named only where the DNA matches it firmly. For some rows the clone size is stated as once, few or many, or as a class when expanded; others skip it.

v_gene	d_gene	abundance	j_gene	CDR3aa	CDR3nt
TRBV7-2	NA	many	TRBJ2-4	CASSLRLGQNIQYF	TGTGCCAGCAGCTTAAGGCTAGGGCAAAACATTCAGTACTTC
TRBV12-3/TRBV12-4	NA	NA	TRBJ1-4	CASKLASGLTNEKLFF	TGTGCCAGCAAGCTGGCATCGGGACTAACTAATGAAAAACTGTTTTTT
TRBV20-1	NA	many	TRBJ1-2	CSARDQGRERYGYTF	TGCAGTGCTAGAGATCAGGGCAGGGAGCGCTATGGCTACACCTTC
TRBV7-8	TRBD1	few	TRBJ1-5	CASSPFDRGDPNQPQHF	TGTGCCAGCAGCCCATTTGACAGGGGGGACCCTAATCAGCCCCAGCATTTT
TRBV19	NA	NA	TRBJ1-1	CASEGDPAYEAFF	TGTGCCAGTGAGGGGGACCCGGCCTACGAAGCTTTCTTT
TRBV4-3	TRBD1	few	TRBJ2-3	CASSQGQGEADTQYF	TGCGCCAGCAGCCAAGGACAGGGGGAGGCAGATACGCAGTATTTT
TRBV10-3	TRBD2	NA	TRBJ2-5	CAISPTAGGGETQYF	TGTGCCATCAGCCCCACGGCGGGGGGAGGCGAGACCCAGTACTTC
TRBV7-2	NA	NA	TRBJ1-5	CASSYQVAGNQPQHF	TGTGCCAGCAGCTACCAGGTGGCGGGCAATCAGCCCCAGCATTTT
TRBV11-2	TRBD2	once	TRBJ2-5	CASSSTSGGAETQYF	TGTGCCAGCAGCTCGACGAGCGGGGGGGCAGAGACCCAGTACTTC
TRBV10-3	TRBD2	few	TRBJ2-1	CAISAPISGGSYNEQFF	TGTGCCATCAGCGCACCGATTAGCGGGGGATCCTACAATGAGCAGTTCTTC
TRBV4-1	NA	few	TRBJ2-7	CASSQPGGEQYF	TGCGCCAGCAGCCAACCCGGGGGCGAGCAGTACTTC
TRBV7-2	NA	few	TRBJ2-3	CASSLEVTGFTDTQYF	TGTGCCAGCAGCTTAGAAGTCACCGGGTTCACAGATACGCAGTATTTT
TRBV6-2/TRBV6-3	NA	few	TRBJ2-2	CASSYPGLSTGELFF	TGTGCCAGCAGTTACCCGGGACTCTCCACCGGGGAGCTGTTTTTT
TRBV9	NA	few	TRBJ2-4	CASSVQKGQVPLAKNIQYF	TGTGCCAGCAGCGTCCAAAAGGGACAAGTACCCCTAGCCAAAAACATTCAGTACTTC
TRBV7-6	NA	NA	TRBJ2-7	CASSLSQGASYEQYF	TGTGCCAGCAGCTTATCGCAGGGTGCATCCTACGAGCAGTACTTC
TRBV7-2	TRBD1	few	TRBJ2-7	CASSTQGGDRSYEQYF	TGTGCCAGCAGCACCCAGGGTGGGGACAGGAGCTACGAGCAGTACTTC
TRBV5-1	TRBD2	few	TRBJ2-5	CASSASLRLAGKETQYF	TGCGCCAGCAGCGCCTCCCTCAGACTAGCGGGGAAAGAGACCCAGTACTTC